This T cell receptor (beta chain) was identified during a study of T-cell memory formation after mild COVID-19 (dated by TCRdb to the early 2020s). About the study as a whole: TCR sequence clusters from the two donors were largely donor specific. In two donors, T-cell clones that expanded and contracted after mild COVID-19 were tracked by sequencing TCRalpha and TCRbeta repertoires over time. Two young, previously healthy adult volunteers made up the cohort, one male and one female.

The sample was run on an Illumina NovaSeq 6000. Using 5'RACE with constant-segment primers, TCRalpha and TCRbeta cDNA libraries were constructed, with sample barcodes and unique molecular identifiers added in the process. Trizol reagent was used to extract RNA from every sample. Libraries were amplified in two PCR steps, with a second sample barcode and Illumina TruSeq adapters added in the second step. The libraries were sequenced on an Illumina NovaSeq using 2 x 150 bp paired-end reads. Processing in the source paper ran as follows. Demultiplexing of reads and collapsing into UMI-guided consensus sequences were performed with migec v1.2.7. Using mixcr v2.1.11, UMI consensuses were aligned to TRA and TRB V and J templates and then assembled into clonotypes. A clonotype was counted as expanded or contracted only if both edgeR and NoisET called the change significant, with noise models trained on biological replicates. For edgeR calls, the cutoffs were a false discovery rate-adjusted p below 0.01 and a log2 fold-change threshold of 1. As an exploratory analysis of dynamics, max-normalized trajectories of the 1000 most abundant clonotypes were examined by PCA with hierarchical clustering. Separately sequenced CD4+ and CD8+ repertoires were used to assign a CD4 or CD8 phenotype to each responding clone. In TCRdb, the public reads were trimmed at Q25 with fastp and aligned with MiXCR, with productive beta chains retained. All rows with the same CDR3 protein become a single entry with the most common DNA and genes. TCRdb's processing, not the authors', yielded these V and J calls. The sample contains 190,000 or so distinct CDR3 sequences, roughly a fifth of them found a single time. The ten biggest clones cover 23% of the sample.

Here is what the overall study found, with its caveats: Some responding clones were found in pre-infection memory, which suggests that pre-existing cross-reactive memory T cells took part in the SARS-CoV-2 response. Whether the second-wave clones peaking on day 37 were SARS-CoV-2 specific was not confirmed. Only two mild cases were covered by the study, and larger cohorts that include severe cases with pre-infection samples were considered necessary. Clones contracting from day 15 to 85 had balanced CD4/CD8 phenotypes, while a second wave expanding from day 15 to 37 was biased towards CD4+. Contracting CD4+ clones turned up mainly in the CM and EM memory subsets, whereas EMRA was where CD8+ clones were enriched.

Ficoll-Paque density gradient centrifugation was the method used to isolate PBMCs. A word on this clonotype: Its antigen remains unidentified. Per-base qualities were not stored, and no clone one base away is much larger.

The sample comprised PBMCs or a T cell subset sorted from them (not recorded which). The TCR sequence derives from an adult woman who had mild COVID-19 (a few samples of this study predate the infection). The sample titles of this study are shuffled in the database, so cell type and time point are left out; the donor was told from shared clones.

DNA sequence: TGTGCCAGCGGCCCAGAGCCCTACGAGCAGTACTTC. This codes for CASGPEPYEQYF. The chain joins TRBV9 to TRBJ2-7; there is no confident call for the D gene. The CDR3, from cysteine to phenylalanine, totals 12 residues. The kept DNA is CDR3 alone, 36 bases in frame from the first base. V and J are truncated by 7 bases and 2 bases respectively, leaving an intervening sequence of 10 bases. From a lookup of the germline V gene, CDR1 and CDR2 are SGDLS and YYNGEE.